A few counts support the clone carrying this TCR beta chain. The authors isolated at least 7 million PBMCs per sample. The trim removed 3 bases at V and 7 bases at J, leaving 10 bases unmatched. This CDR3 is built from 15 residues. In germline, CDR1 is DFQATT, CDR2 SNEGSKA (reference sequence). This entry belongs to a study of blood T cells in healthy people across ages. With a J-beta primer mix and a sample-barcoded 5' primer, a second PCR ran 7 to 11 cycles. Via MiXCR, TCRdb re-called the 5' RACE reads, giving one row per CDR3 protein. Of some 1 million distinct CDR3 sequences listed, around 43% are singletons.

The genes are TRBV20-1 and TRBJ2-1, with 9 positions matching TRBD2. Specimen: blood. The sequence was obtained from a woman aged 60 to 75 in good health. The CDR3 protein is CSARVSGSVGNEQFF. The DNA of the CDR3 is TGCAGTGCTAGGGTTAGCGGGAGTGTTGGGAATGAGCAGTTCTTC.